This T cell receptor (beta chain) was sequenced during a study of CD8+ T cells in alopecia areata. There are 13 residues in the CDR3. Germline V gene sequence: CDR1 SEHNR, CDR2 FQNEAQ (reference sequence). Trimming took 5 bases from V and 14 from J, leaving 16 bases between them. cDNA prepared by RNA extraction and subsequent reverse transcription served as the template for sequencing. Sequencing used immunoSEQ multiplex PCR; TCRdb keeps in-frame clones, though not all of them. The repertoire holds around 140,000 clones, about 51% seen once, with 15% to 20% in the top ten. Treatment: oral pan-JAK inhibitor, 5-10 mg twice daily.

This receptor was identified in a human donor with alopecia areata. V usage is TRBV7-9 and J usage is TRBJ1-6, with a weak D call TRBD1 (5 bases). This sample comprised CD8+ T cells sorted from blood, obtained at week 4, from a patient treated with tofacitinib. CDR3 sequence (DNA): TGTGCCAGCAGCCAATTGACAGCCTCAACCCTCCACTTT. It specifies CASSQLTASTLHF.